This T cell receptor beta chain comes out of a study of monozygotic twins with inflammatory bowel disease. TCRdb processed the 5' RACE reads again and assigns one entry to each CDR3 protein, with no DNA. Its table lists about 160,000 distinct CDR3 sequences. Whole-blood RNA isolation (total RNA) proceeded without T cell sorting. The CDR3 contains 12 residues. Germline V gene sequence: CDR1 SGHAT, CDR2 FQNNGV. The sequencing input was blood. The chain has TRBV11-2 and TRBJ1-2; no DNA is available, so the TRBD1 call from TCRdb remains unchecked. The sequence was obtained from a human donor with ulcerative colitis or Crohn's disease, or a healthy co-twin of an affected twin (not recorded which). CDR3 sequence reads: CASSPQGSGYTF.